This passage covers 5 T cell receptor beta chains from one sample sequenced in a study of regulatory dendritic cells for organ transplantation. Sequenced by immunoSEQ multiplex PCR; TCRdb stores in-frame clones only, minus some. The repertoire holds fewer than 50,000 clones, with 90% to 95% as singletons. The sample taken for sequencing was naive CD8+ T cells from blood. Subset in this sample: CD45RA+ naive T cells. These receptors were taken from a human donor in good health.

The V gene is TRBV19, the J gene TRBJ1-4; D remains unclear. The V gene lost 10 bases and the J gene lost 7 bases, with 13 bases spanning the gap. Germline V gene data show CDR1 as LNHDA and CDR2 as SQIVND (reference sequence). The CDR3 runs to 12 residues. CDR3 coding DNA: TGTGCCACCAGTATCGGGTTTGAAAAACTGTTTTTT. Its translation is CATSIGFEKLFF.

The gene calls are TRBV10-2 and TRBJ2-5; D remains ambiguous. This CDR3 is built from 13 residues. Germline V CDR1 and CDR2: WSHSY, SAAADI. With 7 bases removed from V and 1 base from J, the gap between germline ends came to 10 bases. The CDR3 loop is CASTGRFQETQYF. Here the CDR3 DNA reads TGCGCCAGCACGGGCAGATTCCAAGAGACCCAGTACTTC.

This clone was seen once. V usage is TRBV7-9 and J usage is TRBJ2-5; D ambiguous. Germline CDR1 is SEHNR and CDR2 is FQNEAQ (reference sequence). V lost 1 base and J lost 4, with 10 bases in between. The CDR3 consists of 14 residues. CDR3 sequence: CASSLVSNTETQYF. The CDR3 DNA reads as TGTGCCAGCAGCTTAGTATCGAACACAGAGACCCAGTACTTC.

With respect to this clone: One end of the junction fails to match germline, which may point to a read error. The V and J genes are TRBV7-7 and TRBJ2-7; 9 bases align to TRBD1. Germline V gene lookup returns CDR1 SSHAT and CDR2 FNYEAQ (reference sequence). CDR3 length: 13 amino acids. The CDR3 coding sequence is TGTGCTAGCAGCCCCGGGACAGGGAGCGAGCAGTACTTC. This translates into CASSPGTGSEQYF.

The rearrangement joins TRBV29-1 to TRBJ1-1; possibly TRBD1 for D (6 bases). The CDR3 extends over 13 amino acids. The germline gives CDR1 SQVTM, CDR2 ANQGSEA. The V gene lost 6 bases and the J gene lost 5 bases, with 16 bases spanning the gap. The CDR3 loop is CSVFEGVRTEAFF. CDR3 sequence (DNA): TGCAGCGTCTTCGAGGGGGTGAGAACTGAAGCTTTCTTT.